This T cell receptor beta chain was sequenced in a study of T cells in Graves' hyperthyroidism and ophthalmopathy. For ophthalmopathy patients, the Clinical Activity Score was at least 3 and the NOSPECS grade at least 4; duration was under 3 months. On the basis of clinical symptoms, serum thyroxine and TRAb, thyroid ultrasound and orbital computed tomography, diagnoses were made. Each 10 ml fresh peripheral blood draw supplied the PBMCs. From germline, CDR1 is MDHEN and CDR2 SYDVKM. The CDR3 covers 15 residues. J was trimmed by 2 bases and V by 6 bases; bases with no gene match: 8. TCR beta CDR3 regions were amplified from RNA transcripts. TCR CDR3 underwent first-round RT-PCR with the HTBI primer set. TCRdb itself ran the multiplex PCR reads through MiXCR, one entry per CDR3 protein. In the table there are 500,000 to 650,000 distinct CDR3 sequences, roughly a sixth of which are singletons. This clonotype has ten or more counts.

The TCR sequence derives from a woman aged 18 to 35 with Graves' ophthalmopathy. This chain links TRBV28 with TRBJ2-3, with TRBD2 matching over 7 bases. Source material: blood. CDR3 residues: CASSREGRITDTQYF. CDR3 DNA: TGTGCCAGCAGCAGGGAGGGGAGAATCACAGATACGCAGTATTTT.